The T cell receptor (beta chain) under discussion was sequenced for a study of shared clonotypes between healthy human individuals. General study results and limits: The donor pool, a small one, limited the genetic and exposure-history diversity represented.

With respect to this clone: Its antigen is still unknown.

The assay was run at deep level. The material for each subset, its genomic DNA, was split evenly across several immunoSEQ plates. The repertoire was sequenced with immunoSEQ multiplex PCR; TCRdb's copy has only in-frame clones and lacks some. The sample includes 2 million to 2.5 million clones, 93% of them seen just once. V trimming: 4 bases; J trimming: 4 bases; junction bases outside the gene matches: 7. The germline V gene has CDR1 SGHDT and CDR2 YYEEEE. The CDR3 length is 16 residues. Specimen: naive CD4+ T cells from PBMCs. Stated subset: CD45RA+ positively selected. This TCR derives from a man aged 18 to 30 in good health. Some clones in this sample may be carry-over from other donors' samples. This chain uses TRBV5-6 with TRBJ2-5; the match to TRBD2 covers 13 bases. Here the CDR3 reads CASSLWTSGSSETQYF. The CDR3 DNA follows: TGTGCCAGCAGCCTGTGGACTAGCGGGAGTTCAGAGACCCAGTACTTC. Looking up the rest from reference TRBV5-6 and TRBJ2-5 gives the full variable domain: DAGVTQSPTHLIKTRGQQVTLRCSPKSGHDTVSWYQQALGQGPQFIFQYYEEEERQRGNFPDRFSGHQFPNYSSELNVNALLLGDSALYLCASSLWTSGSSETQYFGPGTRLLVL.